Described below is a single T cell receptor beta chain sequence and its context. Between the trimmed V and J ends, which lost 4 bases and 2 bases, there was a span of 8 bases. CDR1 and CDR2 from the germline V gene are SGHDN and FVKESK. This CDR3 has 13 amino acids. Sequenced by immunoSEQ multiplex PCR; TCRdb stores in-frame clones only, minus some. The sample records about 120,000 clones, around 87% being singletons. This entry comes from a study of control samples from healthy donors and cancer patients. This clonotype was obtained from a man aged 40-55 years in good health. The source material was blood. The chain links TRBV14 to TRBJ1-1; D is unclear. CDR3 sequence reads: CASSPGPNTEAFF. In nucleotides, the CDR3 is TGTGCCAGCAGCCCCGGGCCTAACACTGAAGCTTTCTTT.